This TCR beta chain was identified in a study of shared clonotypes between healthy human individuals. Study as a whole: Each donor's CD8 memory used one plate, CD8 naive two, each CD4 subset three.

Concerning this clone: The antigen remains undetermined.

Only in-frame clones appear in the TCRdb table, and some are missing; sequencing was by immunoSEQ multiplex PCR. Among a few million clones listed, approximately 93% were seen once. The CDR3 has 15 residues. Trimming at V came to 6 bases and at J to 1 base, leaving 6 bases not matched to a gene. Germline loops: CDR1 MNHEY, CDR2 SMNVEV (reference sequence). Those who donated, Caucasian adults without exception, all lived in Nashville, Tennessee. Points from the study as a whole: In a handful of donors, approximately 5% of naive CD4 clonotypes appeared in common. Non-shared clonotypes showed lower generation probabilities than clonotypes common to all four donors.

This clonotype originated in a young man in good health. Some clones in this sample may be carry-over from other donors' samples. The chain joins TRBV27 to TRBJ1-2; 9 nucleotides agree with TRBD1. Sequenced sample: naive CD4+ T cells from PBMCs. Regarding subset: CD45RA+ positively selected. Here the CDR3 DNA reads TGTGCCAGCAGGCTCGACAGGGGGAGTAACTATGGCTACACCTTC. Residues: CASRLDRGSNYGYTF.